One sample yielded the 19 T cell receptor beta chains listed below, sequenced in a study of cytomegalovirus exposure and HLA in healthy donors. This PCR relied on a set of 60 Vbeta primers and 13 Jbeta primers. Data came from immunoSEQ multiplex PCR; TCRdb stores just in-frame clones and leaves some out. In the table there are about 150,000 clones, around four fifths of which are singletons. Source material: PBMCs. The receptors shown here come from a woman between 50 and 59 years old in good health and CMV-seropositive.

V usage is TRBV7-2 and J usage is TRBJ2-1; D uncertain. Trimming took off 2 bases at V and 9 bases at J, with 5 bases between the two ends. Germline CDR1 is SGHTA and CDR2 is FQGNSA. The CDR3 loop spans 11 amino acids. CDR3 in DNA: TGTGCCAGCAGCTTATCTGTTGAGCAGTTCTTC. It translates to CASSLSVEQFF.

The rearrangement links TRBV5-6 to TRBJ2-4; 13 nucleotides match TRBD2. V lost 4 bases to trimming and J lost 2 bases; unmatched junction nucleotides: 6. There are 17 residues in the CDR3. Germline CDR1 reads SGHDT; CDR2 reads YYEEEE. The chain's CDR3 is CASSLGLAGRTKNIQYF. CDR3 DNA: TGTGCCAGCAGCCTGGGACTAGCGGGAAGGACCAAAAACATTCAGTACTTC.

J is TRBJ2-1 and V is TRBV5-6; TRBD2 matches at 10 bases. The CDR3 has 14 amino acids. Unmatched junction bases numbered 1, after V lost 5 bases and J lost 2 bases. The germline gives CDR1 SGHDT, CDR2 YYEEEE. CDR3 region: CASRLAGTYNEQFF. CDR3 DNA sequence: TGTGCCAGCAGACTAGCGGGGACCTACAATGAGCAGTTCTTC.

The genes are TRBV11-3 and TRBJ1-1, with 7 positions matching TRBD1. The CDR3 consists of 13 residues. The V and J ends lost 5 bases and 1 base, in that order; junction bases with no gene match: 1. The germline V gene encodes CDR1 SGHNT and CDR2 YENEEA. The CDR3 DNA reads TGTGCCAGCAGCGGACAGGCGAACACTGAAGCTTTCTTT. Translating it yields CASSGQANTEAFF.

J is TRBJ2-1 and V is TRBV10-3, with 11 bases identical to TRBD2. V shed 11 bases and J 2 bases; nucleotides not matched to a gene: 14. This CDR3 is built from 17 residues. CDR1 and CDR2 (germline): ENHRY, SYGVKD. For the CDR3, the DNA is TGTGCCGTTGGGGGCCTAGCGGGGGGTCGCGCCTACAATGAGCAGTTCTTC. As protein: CAVGGLAGGRAYNEQFF.

The genes are TRBV5-1 and TRBJ2-2; no definite D call. The CDR3 loop spans 14 amino acids. Trimming pared 0 bases from V and 4 bases from J, leaving 7 bases between. Germline V gene lookup returns CDR1 SGHRS and CDR2 YFSETQ. The CDR3 sequence: CASSLGEITGELFF. The DNA of the CDR3 is TGCGCCAGCAGCTTGGGTGAGATCACCGGGGAGCTGTTTTTT.

The CDR3 nucleotides read TGTGCCAGCAGCTTAGGGCAGGGGGCTAGCAATCAGCCCCAGCATTTT. It is translated as CASSLGQGASNQPQHF. This chain connects TRBV7-9 to TRBJ1-5; 8 bases map to TRBD1. V lost 1 base, J lost 0 bases, and 2 bases stayed unmatched. Looked up from germline, CDR1 is SEHNR and CDR2 is FQNEAQ (reference sequence). This CDR3 spans 16 amino acids. The whole variable domain, remainder taken from reference TRBV7-9 and TRBJ1-5, is DTGVSQNPRHKITKRGQNVTFRCDPISEHNRLYWYRQTLGQGPEFLTYFQNEAQLEKSRLLSDRFSAERPKGSFSTLEIQRTEQGDSAMYLCASSLGQGASNQPQHFGDGTRLSIL.

The chain joins TRBV18 to TRBJ2-3; D is possibly TRBD1 (5 bases). Germline CDR1 is KGHSH and CDR2 is LQKENI. V was trimmed by 5 bases and J by 6 bases, leaving 15 bases between them. There are 14 residues in the CDR3. CDR3 DNA: TGTGCCAGCTCATGGGCAGGGATTCTCGATACGCAGTATTTT. Translation gives CASSWAGILDTQYF.

This sequence joins TRBV5-1 and TRBJ1-1, with D perhaps TRBD1 (5 bases). Looked up from germline, CDR1 is SGHRS and CDR2 is YFSETQ. The CDR3 length is 15 residues. V shed 0 bases and J shed 1 base, with 10 bases lying between them. The CDR3 is CASSLGGPGNTEAFF. The CDR3 DNA follows: TGCGCCAGCAGCTTGGGGGGCCCAGGGAACACTGAAGCTTTCTTT.

This CDR3 is CASKPPGRAAEAFF. In DNA form, the CDR3 reads TGTGCCAGCAAGCCCCCGGGGAGGGCCGCTGAAGCTTTCTTT. The J gene is TRBJ1-1, the V gene TRBV21-1. TRBV21-1 is noted as a pseudogene. The CDR3 covers 14 residues.

This clone was seen just once. The V gene is TRBV7-2, the J gene TRBJ2-7; TRBD1 matches 9 bases. CDR3 length: 15 residues. Germline CDR1 reads SGHTA; CDR2 reads FQGNSA. V lost 6 bases and J lost 5; bases outside the gene matches: 11. The chain's CDR3 is CASSLTPGQGNEQYF. The CDR3 DNA sequence: TGTGCCAGCAGTTTAACCCCGGGACAGGGTAACGAGCAGTACTTC.

CDR3 loop: CASGLDSSYEQYF. The CDR3, as DNA: TGTGCTAGTGGTTTGGATAGCTCCTACGAGCAGTACTTC. V and J are TRBV12-5 and TRBJ2-7; no clear D. Germline CDR1 is LGHNT and CDR2 is FRNRAP. There are 13 residues in the CDR3. V dropped 1 base and J dropped 0 bases, with 4 bases sitting between them. The full variable domain, rest sourced from reference TRBV12-5 and TRBJ2-7, is DARVTQTPRHKVTEMGQEVTMRCQPILGHNTVFWYRQTMMQGLELLAYFRNRAPLDDSGMPKDRFSAEMPDATLATLKIQPSEPRDSAVYFCASGLDSSYEQYFGPGTRLTVT.

This clone was recorded once. The CDR3 nucleotides are TGCGCCAGCAGCCAAGATCTTGGGACAGGGGCCTACGAGCAGTACTTC. This codes for CASSQDLGTGAYEQYF. This sequence joins TRBV4-3 and TRBJ2-7; 10 bases are shared with TRBD1. The CDR3 spans 16 residues. Trimming cost V 0 bases and J 2 bases; bases outside gene matches: 4. The germline V gene encodes CDR1 LGHNA and CDR2 YSLEER.

This clone was recorded only once. The chain couples TRBV27 to TRBJ1-1, with a possible D match to TRBD1 (5 bases). Germline CDR1 reads MNHEY; CDR2 reads SMNVEV (reference sequence). The V and J ends lost 7 bases and 2 bases respectively, with 11 bases between them. The CDR3 has 13 amino acids. CDR3: CASMVRGNTEAFF. The CDR3 coding sequence is TGTGCCAGCATGGTAAGGGGTAACACTGAAGCTTTCTTT.

Remarks on this clone: The junction does not match germline at one end; this may be a read error. The V call is TRBV7-9, the J call TRBJ2-7; 8 bases map to TRBD1. The CDR3 has 15 residues. CDR1 is SEHNR and CDR2 is FQNEAQ in the germline V gene (reference sequence). CDR3 residues: CSSSYWDRFTYEQYF. In DNA, the CDR3 is TGTTCCAGCAGTTATTGGGACAGGTTCACCTACGAGCAGTACTTC.

The genes are TRBV28 and TRBJ2-5, with 8 bases fitting TRBD2. The DNA matches TRBJ2-7 better at its end, which makes the J call doubtful. CDR1 and CDR2 from the germline V gene are MDHEN and SYDVKM. This CDR3 contains 18 residues. This CDR3 is CASSRTGLGKGGTYEQYF. In DNA form, the CDR3 reads TGTGCCAGCAGTCGAACGGGACTAGGGAAGGGTGGGACCTACGAGCAGTACTTC.

As regards this clone: The junction and the germline gene differ at one end; a read error may be behind it. This sequence joins TRBV7-7 and TRBJ1-1; a weak D match, TRBD1 (5 bases). Germline V lookup: CDR1 SSHAT, CDR2 FNYEAQ (reference sequence). The CDR3 length is 13 residues. This chain's CDR3 is CASSQERGREAFF. The CDR3 nucleotides read TGTGCTAGCAGCCAGGAAAGGGGAAGGGAAGCTTTCTTT.

This chain connects TRBV28 to TRBJ2-2; tentative D call: TRBD1 (7 bases). Germline V gives CDR1 MDHEN, CDR2 SYDVKM. Trimming pared 3 bases from V and 4 bases from J, leaving 18 bases between. CDR3 length equals 17 residues. CDR3 region: CASSFVRRQGGTGELFF. The CDR3 nucleotides read TGTGCCAGCAGTTTTGTCCGCCGACAGGGAGGCACCGGGGAGCTGTTTTTT.

This clone came up a few times. This chain joins TRBV28 and TRBJ1-6; D is undetermined. The CDR3 has 15 residues. Per the germline V gene, CDR1 is MDHEN and CDR2 is SYDVKM. V dropped 3 bases and J dropped 7 bases, with 13 bases sitting between them. This chain's CDR3 is CASSFPGLMNSPLHF. The CDR3 nucleotides read TGTGCCAGCAGTTTCCCAGGACTAATGAATTCACCCCTCCACTTT. The full variable domain, its missing parts supplied by reference TRBV28 and TRBJ1-6, is DVKVTQSSRYLVKRTGEKVFLECVQDMDHENMFWYRQDPGLGLRLIYFSYDVKMKEKGDIPEGYSVSREKKERFSLILESASTNQTSMYLCASSFPGLMNSPLHFGNGTRLTVT.